These 3 T cell receptor beta chains were sequenced from one sample in a study of beta chain features in type 1 diabetes listed by TCRdb under 2018. Library creation used the immunoSEQ multiplex PCR assay. The High Capacity cDNA Reverse Transcription Kit was used to reverse transcribe all of the isolated RNA, meaning that expressed TCRB transcripts were what got sequenced. In TCRdb, the immuneACCESS table is reduced to in-frame sequences with V and J assigned. These tables do not hold every clone; where another copy was compared, an unresolved V gene accounts for under half, and the others remain unexplained. The sample table holds about 150,000 clones, of which about 9.2% were seen once. The ten most abundant clones make up roughly 0.7% of the sample. Sequencing was carried out using central memory CD4+ T cells from blood. These receptors came from a man aged 18 to 30 in good health.

There are many counts of this clone. The CDR3 reads CASRGQGAYTEAFF. In nucleotides, the CDR3 is TGCGCCAGCAGGGGACAGGGGGCGTACACTGAAGCTTTCTTT. V usage is TRBV4-1 and J usage is TRBJ1-1; TRBD1 agrees at 12 bases. In germline, CDR1 is MGHRA, CDR2 YSYEKL. V shed 6 bases, J shed 3 bases, and the junction held 2 bases outside the gene matches. There are 14 residues in the CDR3.

The chain employs TRBV14 and TRBJ1-6; tentatively, D is TRBD1 (6 bases). The CDR3 is made up of 13 amino acids. CDR1 SGHDN and CDR2 FVKESK come from the germline V gene. V dropped 4 bases and J dropped 11 bases, with 12 bases sitting between them. CDR3 residues: CASSLGTFAPLHF. CDR3 in DNA: TGTGCCAGCAGCCTTGGGACATTTGCACCCCTCCACTTT.

This chain uses TRBV10-3 with TRBJ2-2; 7 positions agree with TRBD1. Germline CDR1 ENHRY, CDR2 SYGVKD. The CDR3 contains 15 residues. J gave up 1 base and V 4 bases, and 3 bases lay outside the gene matches. In nucleotides, the CDR3 is TGTGCCATCAGTGGCCGGGACAGGAACACCGGGGAGCTGTTTTTT. It translates to CAISGRDRNTGELFF.